This entry lists 24 T cell receptor beta chains sequenced from one sample in a study of blood T cell repertoires in COVID-19. Only in-frame clones appear in the TCRdb table, and some are missing; sequencing was by immunoSEQ multiplex PCR. The table shows roughly 230,000 clones, with about 85% occurring only once. Material: PBMCs or T cells enriched from blood (not recorded which). Receptor source: a woman between 45 and 60 years old who had been exposed to COVID-19.

The rearrangement links TRBV14 to TRBJ2-1, with 11 bases lining up with TRBD2. CDR3 length equals 15 residues. Germline V lookup: CDR1 SGHDN, CDR2 FVKESK. V dropped 4 bases and J dropped 8; count of bases not matched to a gene: 7. For the CDR3, the DNA is TGTGCCAGCAGCCGGACTAGCGGGCGGAGCCATGAGCAGTTCTTC. Residues: CASSRTSGRSHEQFF. Full variable domain (outside the CDR3, taken from reference TRBV14 and TRBJ2-1): EAGVTQFPSHSVIEKGQTVTLRCDPISGHDNLYWYRRVMGKEIKFLLHFVKESKQDESGMPNNRFLAERTGGTYSTLKVQPAELEDSGVYFCASSRTSGRSHEQFFGPGTRLTVL.

The chain joins TRBV19 to TRBJ1-6; D is ambiguous. The CDR3 loop spans 14 amino acids. CDR1 and CDR2 from the germline V gene are LNHDA and SQIVND (reference sequence). V shed 4 bases and J shed 7 bases, with 11 bases lying between them. The CDR3 spells CASSNEQRNSPLHF. The DNA for the CDR3 is TGTGCCAGTAGTAACGAACAAAGAAATTCACCCCTCCACTTT.

The chain recombines TRBV19 with TRBJ2-7, with 9 bases fitting TRBD1. The CDR3 is 13 amino acids. Germline CDR1 reads LNHDA; CDR2 reads SQIVND (reference sequence). The trim removed 5 bases at V and 6 bases at J, leaving 5 bases unmatched. CDR3: CASSWDRVSEQYF. The CDR3 nucleotides are TGTGCCAGTAGTTGGGACAGGGTCTCCGAGCAGTACTTC.

The chain joins TRBV4-1 to TRBJ2-7, with TRBD1 matching 7 bases. Germline V gene lookup returns CDR1 MGHRA and CDR2 YSYEKL. This CDR3 comprises 14 residues. V lost 3 bases to trimming and J lost 5 bases; unmatched junction nucleotides: 7. CDR3 in amino acids: CASSQADRENEQYF. CDR3 sequence (DNA): TGCGCCAGCAGCCAGGCCGACAGGGAGAACGAGCAGTACTTC.

The chain has TRBV7-9 and TRBJ1-2; 7 bases fit TRBD1. The CDR3 length is 13 residues. CDR1 and CDR2 from the germline V gene are SEHNR and FQNEAQ (reference sequence). The V gene end was trimmed by 5 bases and the J gene end by 3 bases; junction bases not matched to a gene: 3. CDR3 region: CASSPGTDYGYTF. CDR3 nucleotide sequence: TGTGCCAGCAGCCCTGGGACAGACTATGGCTACACCTTC.

In regard to this clone: Additional DNA sequences in this sample encode the identical CDR3. The chain employs TRBV7-3 and TRBJ2-5; TRBD2 is a possible D gene (6 bases). CDR1 and CDR2 (germline): SGHTA, FQGTGA. The CDR3 totals 15 residues. V lost 2 bases, J lost 2 bases, and 12 bases lay in between. The CDR3 loop reads CASSLGGIGQETQYF. As DNA, the CDR3 is TGTGCCAGCAGCTTAGGGGGGATAGGGCAAGAGACCCAGTACTTC.

The V gene is TRBV19, the J gene TRBJ2-2; 7 nucleotides line up with TRBD1. The CDR3 runs 15 residues. Unmatched junction bases numbered 11, after V lost 8 bases and J lost 5 bases. CDR1 and CDR2 from the germline V gene are LNHDA and SQIVND (reference sequence). The CDR3 DNA reads as TGTGCCAGTCATACCGGGACAGAGAAGACCGGGGAGCTGTTTTTT. It yields the protein CASHTGTEKTGELFF.

This sequence joins TRBV19 and TRBJ1-6; the D is unclear. V lost 7 bases, J lost 9 bases, and 16 bases lay in between. The CDR3 has 14 amino acids. CDR1 LNHDA and CDR2 SQIVND come from the germline V gene (reference sequence). For the CDR3, the DNA is TGTGCCAGTACCCCAACCGGGTCCTCTTCACCCCTCCACTTT. It codes for CASTPTGSSSPLHF.

The chain is built from TRBV24-1 and TRBJ2-1; 9 bases fit TRBD2. Trimming took 4 bases from V and 3 from J; bases not matched to a gene: 9. CDR1 KGHDR and CDR2 SFDVKD come from the germline V gene. The CDR3 spans 17 residues. CDR3 amino acids: CATSDPGLASGYNEQFF. In DNA, the CDR3 is TGTGCCACCAGTGACCCGGGACTAGCTTCGGGCTACAATGAGCAGTTCTTC.

DNA of the CDR3: TGCGCCAGCAGGGGGCCTATCCAAGAGACCCAGTACTTC. This sequence encodes CASRGPIQETQYF. V and J are TRBV5-1 and TRBJ2-5; the D gene is possibly TRBD1 (5 bases). The V gene's germline CDR1 is SGHRS and CDR2 YFSETQ. Trimming cost V 5 bases and J 1 base, with 9 bases left between them. This CDR3 is 13 amino acids long.

The table lists this clone with a count of one. The rearrangement uses TRBV6-1 and TRBJ2-3, with 7 bases aligning to TRBD2. Germline CDR1 and CDR2: MNHNS and SASEGT. The trim removed 3 bases at V and 1 base at J, leaving 4 bases unmatched. The CDR3 covers 15 residues. The CDR3 DNA follows: TGTGCCAGCAGTGACCAGCGGGGAGGCACAGATACGCAGTATTTT. This gives the protein CASSDQRGGTDTQYF.

The chain couples TRBV12-3 or TRBV12-4 to TRBJ1-1; no clear D gene. The CDR3 is made up of 11 amino acids. The V and J ends lost 5 bases and 8 bases respectively, with 9 bases between them. CDR3 DNA: TGTGCCAGCAGTCGGGTATTCGAAGCTTTCTTT. Translating gives CASSRVFEAFF.

The V call is TRBV5-4, the J call TRBJ1-6; D is unresolved. Germline lookup yields CDR1 SGHNT and CDR2 YYREEE (reference sequence). V shed 4 bases and J shed 7 bases, with 15 bases lying between them. This CDR3 comprises 15 residues. CDR3 nucleotide sequence: TGTGCCAGCAGCAATGACCCCCTCGGGAATTCACCCCTCCACTTT. Translated, it gives CASSNDPLGNSPLHF. Full variable domain (remainder filled in from reference TRBV5-4 and TRBJ1-6): ETGVTQSPTHLIKTRGQQVTLRCSSQSGHNTVSWYQQALGQGPQFIFQYYREEENGRGNFPPRFSGLQFPNYSSELNVNALELDDSALYLCASSNDPLGNSPLHFGNGTRLTVT.

This clone was detected many times. The gene calls are TRBV18 and TRBJ2-7; 11 positions match TRBD1. The CDR3 sequence is 18 residues long. Germline V gene data show CDR1 as KGHSH and CDR2 as LQKENI. Germline trimming cut 5 bases from V and 3 bases from J; bases unmatched to any gene: 15. The DNA for the CDR3 is TGTGCCAGCTCAGCCGGGACAGGGGGTTTTAAGAACCTCTACGAGCAGTACTTC. Its protein product is CASSAGTGGFKNLYEQYF.

The rearrangement uses TRBV21-1 and TRBJ2-3; TRBD1 is taken as the D call from the table, unchecked against the DNA. TRBV21-1 is tagged as a pseudogene. The CDR3 runs to 15 residues. Here the CDR3 DNA reads TGTGCCAGCAGAAGGGGTGAACCGTCCACAGATACGCAGTATTTT. Translation: CASRRGEPSTDTQYF.

V is TRBV3-1 (or the pseudogene TRBV3-2) and J is TRBJ2-3, with TRBD2 matching 11 bases. Germline values: CDR1 LGHDT, CDR2 YNNKEL (reference sequence). The CDR3 totals 15 residues. V lost 5 bases to trimming and J lost 7 bases; unmatched junction nucleotides: 8. The CDR3 region is CASSSSGGSFHTQYF. The CDR3 DNA is TGTGCCAGCAGCTCTAGCGGGGGGAGTTTTCATACGCAGTATTTT.

This clone was recorded at least ten times. The chain links TRBV12-3 or TRBV12-4 to TRBJ1-1; tentatively, D is TRBD1 (6 bases). Trimming took 5 bases from V and 3 from J, leaving 10 bases between them. This CDR3 region has 13 residues. The CDR3 region is CASSVHRDTEAFF. CDR3 DNA: TGTGCCAGCAGTGTCCACAGGGACACTGAAGCTTTCTTT.

The chain employs TRBV11-2 and TRBJ2-7, with D maybe TRBD2 (5 bases). Germline V gives CDR1 SGHAT, CDR2 FQNNGV. With 7 bases removed from V and 0 bases from J, the gap between germline ends came to 13 bases. This CDR3 contains 14 residues. The CDR3 sequence is CASIGRGDSYEQYF. CDR3 DNA sequence: TGTGCCAGCATCGGACGGGGAGACTCCTACGAGCAGTACTTC.

This clone has only one observation. The V and J genes are TRBV3-1 (or the pseudogene TRBV3-2) and TRBJ2-7; TRBD1 is a possible D gene (6 bases). V lost 3 bases to trimming and J lost 0 bases, with 15 bases between them. Per germline, CDR1 LGHDT and CDR2 YNNKEL (reference sequence). This CDR3 is 16 amino acids long. CDR3 sequence (DNA): TGTGCCAGCAGCCATTTTAAACAGGGCTTCTCCTACGAGCAGTACTTC. It is translated as CASSHFKQGFSYEQYF.

The CDR3 DNA reads TGTGCCAGCAGTTTATTCGCCGGGACAGGGAACTATGGCTACACCTTC. This translates into CASSLFAGTGNYGYTF. V and J are TRBV28 and TRBJ1-2, with 9 bases fitting TRBD1. V lost 1 base and J lost 2; bases outside the gene matches: 5. The germline V gene encodes CDR1 MDHEN and CDR2 SYDVKM. CDR3 length: 16 amino acids.

The chain is built from TRBV6-5 and TRBJ1-3; TRBD1 aligns across 11 bases. V gave up 4 bases and J gave up 2 bases; unmatched junction bases: 4. Germline V gene data show CDR1 as MNHEY and CDR2 as SVGAGI. This CDR3 region has 16 residues. Here the CDR3 DNA reads TGTGCCAGCAGTTCGCCGGACAGGGGGCCTGGAAACACCATATATTTT. It specifies CASSSPDRGPGNTIYF.

The chain couples TRBV6-5 to TRBJ1-1; no reliable D call. CDR3 length: 11 amino acids. Trimming left V 2 bases short and J 7 bases short, with 5 bases between. Germline V lookup: CDR1 MNHEY, CDR2 SVGAGI. As DNA, the CDR3 is TGTGCCAGCAGTTACCGAGATGAAGCTTTCTTT. Protein product: CASSYRDEAFF.

This rearrangement joins TRBV15 to TRBJ1-4; D perhaps matches TRBD1 (6 bases). Germline V CDR1 and CDR2: LNHNV, YYDKDF (reference sequence). Trimming stripped 0 bases from V and 10 bases from J, with 18 bases between. CDR3 size: 16 residues. The CDR3 loop reads CATSRDLFGGSAKLFF. DNA for the CDR3: TGTGCCACCAGCAGAGATCTCTTTGGGGGCTCTGCAAAACTGTTTTTT.

The chain employs TRBV5-4 and TRBJ2-3; 10 nucleotides align to TRBD2. The CDR3 is 17 amino acids. Germline CDR1 is SGHNT and CDR2 is YYREEE (reference sequence). With 0 bases clipped from V and 6 bases from J, the junction kept 10 bases outside the gene matches. CDR3 sequence (DNA): TGTGCCAGCAGCTTGGGGGCGAGCGGGGGGGCCGCGGATACGCAGTATTTT. Its protein is CASSLGASGGAADTQYF.